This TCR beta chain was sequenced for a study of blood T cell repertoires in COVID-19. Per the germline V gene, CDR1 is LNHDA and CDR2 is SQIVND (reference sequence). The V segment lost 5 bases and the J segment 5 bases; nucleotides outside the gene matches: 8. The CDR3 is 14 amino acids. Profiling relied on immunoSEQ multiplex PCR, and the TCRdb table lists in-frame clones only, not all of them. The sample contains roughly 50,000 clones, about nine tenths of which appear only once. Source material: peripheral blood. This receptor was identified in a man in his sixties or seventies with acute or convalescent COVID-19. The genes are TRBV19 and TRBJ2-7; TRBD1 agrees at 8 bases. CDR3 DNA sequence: TGTGCCAGTAGTGTCAGAGGACAGGGAAACGAGCAGTACTTC. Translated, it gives CASSVRGQGNEQYF.